This T cell receptor (beta chain) comes out of a study of CD8 T cells in Susac syndrome. Random hexamers served to reverse transcribe about 0.5 to 1 ug RNA. MiXCR, run by TCRdb on the immunoSEQ multiplex PCR reads, gives a single entry per CDR3 protein. This sample yields around 170,000 distinct CDR3 sequences, of which approximately 96% are seen a single time; about 0.16% belongs to the top ten. Looked up from germline, CDR1 is SQVTM and CDR2 is ANQGSEA. V shed 1 base, J shed 2 bases, and the junction held 2 bases outside the gene matches. This CDR3 comprises 15 residues. In blood CD8+ and CD4+ T cells, TCR beta underwent sequencing. The CD8+ and CD4+ T cells were negatively isolated, with the TEMRA cells enriched by FACS.

The receptor's source is a human donor with multiple sclerosis. The sample consisted of CD8+ T cells from PBMCs. The V call is TRBV29-1, the J call TRBJ2-7; 13 bases match TRBD2. The CDR3 DNA is TGCAGCGTTGAAGTACTAGCGGGAGGGACCTACGAGCAGTACTTC. This translates into CSVEVLAGGTYEQYF.